The 30 T cell receptor beta chains in this list originate from one sample, sequenced in a study of T cell responses to AZD1222 COVID-19 vaccine. Assay used: immunoSEQ multiplex PCR; TCRdb lists only in-frame clones, some missing. The profile covers roughly 140,000 clones, with 90% appearing a single time and around 1.9% taken by the ten largest. The source was peripheral blood, collected on day 0 of AZD1222 vaccination. These receptors were taken from an adult in good health.

The rearrangement uses TRBV4-1 and TRBJ2-2, with 13 bases fitting TRBD2. Germline CDR1 is MGHRA and CDR2 is YSYEKL. The V segment lost 4 bases and the J segment 3 bases; nucleotides outside the gene matches: 11. The CDR3 is 19 residues long. The CDR3 sequence: CASSLPRLAGGTYTGELFF. CDR3 DNA: TGCGCCAGCAGCCTCCCTAGACTAGCGGGAGGAACTTACACCGGGGAGCTGTTTTTT.

This clone was picked up a small number of times. This chain links TRBV5-1 with TRBJ1-4; TRBD1 is a possible D gene (5 bases). This CDR3 has 14 amino acids. Germline V gives CDR1 SGHRS, CDR2 YFSETQ. V shed 4 bases and J shed 4 bases, with 11 bases lying between them. CDR3 sequence reads: CASSNGGYNEKLFF. CDR3 nucleotides: TGCGCCAGCAGCAACGGGGGGTATAATGAAAAACTGTTTTTT.

In its sample, this clone was seen a few times. The rearrangement links TRBV6-2 or TRBV6-3 to TRBJ2-7; D possibly corresponds to TRBD1 (5 bases). CDR1 and CDR2 (germline): MNHEY, SVGEGT. V lost 2 bases and J lost 3, with 14 bases in between. The CDR3 runs 15 residues. Here the CDR3 reads CASSYARVLVYEQYF. In nucleotides, the CDR3 is TGTGCCAGCAGTTACGCCAGGGTCCTAGTCTACGAGCAGTACTTC.

The V gene is TRBV19, the J gene TRBJ1-5; D possibly corresponds to TRBD1 (5 bases). The V end lost 7 bases, the J end lost 4 bases, and 14 bases lay between the germline ends. Germline CDR1 LNHDA, CDR2 SQIVND (reference sequence). This CDR3 is 14 amino acids long. This CDR3 is CASIRAGPNQPQHF. The DNA for the CDR3 is TGTGCCAGTATACGGGCAGGGCCGAATCAGCCCCAGCATTTT.

The chain is built from TRBV29-1 and TRBJ1-2; perhaps TRBD1 as D (5 bases). V lost 0 bases and J lost 9, with 17 bases in between. Germline V gene lookup returns CDR1 SQVTM and CDR2 ANQGSEA. This CDR3 has 14 residues. The CDR3 reads CSVEDPWQGGRYTF. In nucleotides, the CDR3 is TGCAGCGTTGAAGATCCGTGGCAGGGAGGTCGCTACACCTTC.

This chain connects TRBV19 to TRBJ2-2, with D possibly matching TRBD2 (5 bases). CDR1 and CDR2 from the germline V gene are LNHDA and SQIVND (reference sequence). V lost 3 bases and J 5 bases, leaving 13 bases between the germline ends. The CDR3 is made up of 15 amino acids. The DNA for the CDR3 is TGTGCCAGTAGTATTGGTGGAGGAGGTACCGGGGAGCTGTTTTTT. Protein product: CASSIGGGGTGELFF.

The rearrangement uses TRBV24-1 and TRBJ2-1, with 10 bases matching TRBD2. Germline CDR1 KGHDR, CDR2 SFDVKD. The V and J ends lost 4 bases and 6 bases, in that order; junction bases with no gene match: 17. There are 19 residues in the CDR3. CDR3 sequence: CATSESGTSAILLGNEQFF. In nucleotides, the CDR3 is TGTGCCACCAGTGAGTCCGGGACTAGCGCGATACTCCTTGGCAATGAGCAGTTCTTC.

The rearrangement uses TRBV11-2 and TRBJ2-3, with D possibly being TRBD1 (6 bases). The germline V gene encodes CDR1 SGHAT and CDR2 FQNNGV. V gave up 8 bases and J gave up 0 bases, with 12 bases separating them. This CDR3 is built from 14 residues. The CDR3, as DNA: TGTGCCAGCGTCTCAGGGACAAGCACAGATACGCAGTATTTT. Protein: CASVSGTSTDTQYF.

This chain uses TRBV6-5 with TRBJ2-5; D remains unclear. The CDR3 spans 13 residues. From germline, CDR1 is MNHEY and CDR2 SVGAGI. Trimming took 2 bases from V and 5 from J, leaving 9 bases between them. The CDR3 sequence: CASSYEDGETQYF. DNA of the CDR3: TGTGCCAGCAGTTACGAGGACGGGGAGACCCAGTACTTC.

The chain joins TRBV24-1 to TRBJ1-2; D is undetermined. CDR3 length equals 12 residues. CDR1 KGHDR and CDR2 SFDVKD come from the germline V gene. V lost 4 bases and J 6 bases, leaving 8 bases between the germline ends. The CDR3 sequence: CATSDPPHGYTF. In DNA form, the CDR3 reads TGTGCCACCAGTGACCCTCCCCATGGCTACACCTTC.

The chain recombines TRBV18 with TRBJ2-3, with 8 bases fitting TRBD2. After removal of 3 bases from V and 0 bases from J, the junction contained 8 bases not matched to a gene. The germline gives CDR1 KGHSH, CDR2 LQKENI. This CDR3 has 17 residues. The CDR3 loop is CASSPSALAGSTDTQYF. In DNA, the CDR3 is TGTGCCAGCTCACCCTCAGCGCTAGCGGGTAGCACAGATACGCAGTATTTT.

The V call is TRBV7-9, the J call TRBJ1-2; D not certain. The V end lost 1 base, the J end lost 2 bases, and 5 bases lay between the germline ends. The CDR3 runs to 13 residues. The V gene's germline CDR1 is SEHNR and CDR2 FQNEAQ (reference sequence). The CDR3 DNA reads TGTGCCAGCAGCTTAGACGCGAACTATGGCTACACCTTC. Its translation: CASSLDANYGYTF.

This chain joins TRBV27 and TRBJ2-1; D not certain. Germline values: CDR1 MNHEY, CDR2 SMNVEV (reference sequence). This CDR3 comprises 14 residues. The CDR3 loop reads CATTKVSSYNEQFF. The CDR3 bases are TGTGCAACGACGAAGGTGAGCTCCTACAATGAGCAGTTCTTC.

The chain carries TRBV19 and TRBJ2-3; 8 nucleotides match TRBD1. V lost 6 bases, J lost 1 base, and 15 bases stayed unmatched. Germline-derived CDR1 and CDR2 are LNHDA and SQIVND (reference sequence). The CDR3 spans 18 residues. DNA of the CDR3: TGTGCCAGTAGCCGGACAGGGAGAACCGGGTTGGGCACAGATACGCAGTATTTT. Translation: CASSRTGRTGLGTDTQYF.

The rearrangement joins TRBV12-3 or TRBV12-4 to TRBJ1-1, with D unresolved. The ends were cut back, 3 bases at V and 6 bases at J, with 8 bases in the middle. This CDR3 spans 12 amino acids. The CDR3 sequence is CASSFIQSEAFF. The CDR3 DNA follows: TGTGCCAGCAGTTTTATTCAGTCTGAAGCTTTCTTT.

The CDR3 DNA reads TGCGCCAGCAGCTTGGTGGGGGCTCGGGTCACTGAAGCTTTCTTT. Translating it yields CASSLVGARVTEAFF. The chain employs TRBV5-1 and TRBJ1-1; possibly TRBD1 for D (6 bases). The CDR3 has 15 amino acids. V lost 0 bases, J lost 4 bases, and 13 bases lay in between. CDR1 SGHRS and CDR2 YFSETQ come from the germline V gene.

The CDR3 nucleotides are TGTGCCAGCAGTTTAAGGGCAGGCTCCTACGAGCAGTACTTC. Its translation is CASSLRAGSYEQYF. This chain joins TRBV28 and TRBJ2-7, with D unresolved. The CDR3 is 14 residues long. From germline, CDR1 is MDHEN and CDR2 SYDVKM. Trimming removed 2 bases at V and 0 bases at J, with 8 bases between.

V is TRBV7-2 and J is TRBJ2-3; 10 bases fit TRBD1. The germline CDR1 and CDR2 sequences are SGHTA and FQGNSA. CDR3 length: 16 residues. V trimming: 2 bases; J trimming: 5 bases; junction bases outside the gene matches: 7. The CDR3 is CASSLRQGASKDTQYF. CDR3 DNA: TGTGCCAGCAGCTTACGACAGGGGGCGTCTAAAGATACGCAGTATTTT.

The chain couples TRBV27 to TRBJ2-2; 10 nucleotides agree with TRBD1. This CDR3 has 15 amino acids. Germline lookup yields CDR1 MNHEY and CDR2 SMNVEV (reference sequence). Trimming removed 7 bases from V and 2 bases from J; junction bases left unmatched: 4. Written as DNA, the CDR3 is TGTGCCAGCACTGACAGGGGGCTTAACACCGGGGAGCTGTTTTTT. This translates into CASTDRGLNTGELFF.

As concerns this clone: At the DNA level, this CDR3 is encoded by other sequences in the same sample as well. This rearrangement joins TRBV5-1 to TRBJ1-2; 7 nucleotides line up with TRBD1. The V gene's germline CDR1 is SGHRS and CDR2 YFSETQ. The J segment lost 2 bases and the V segment lost 4 bases, leaving 5 bases of the junction unmatched. The CDR3 spans 14 residues. The CDR3 nucleotides read TGCGCCAGCAGCCCGACAGGGATAAACTATGGCTACACCTTC. Its protein is CASSPTGINYGYTF. The variable domain in full, completed from reference TRBV5-1 and TRBJ1-2, reads KAGVTQTPRYLIKTRGQQVTLSCSPISGHRSVSWYQQTPGQGLQFLFEYFSETQRNKGNFPGRFSGRQFSNSRSEMNVSTLELGDSALYLCASSPTGINYGYTFGSGTRLTVV.

This sequence joins TRBV20-1 and TRBJ2-7; the D call may be TRBD1 or TRBD2 (6 bases each). The CDR3 is made up of 16 amino acids. The V gene's germline CDR1 is DFQATT and CDR2 SNEGSKA (reference sequence). V was clipped by 3 bases and J by 2 bases, with 20 bases between them. In DNA, the CDR3 is TGCAGTGCTAGTGGGGATTCCGCGGGACAAACCTACGAGCAGTACTTC. Translated: CSASGDSAGQTYEQYF.

CDR3 nucleotide sequence: TGTGCCAGCAGCGTCGGGGCTAGCGGGACTGACAATGAGCAGTTCTTC. This translates into CASSVGASGTDNEQFF. The chain uses TRBV9 and TRBJ2-1; TRBD2 aligns across 9 bases. The CDR3 covers 16 residues. After removal of 2 bases from V and 5 bases from J, the junction contained 8 bases not matched to a gene. Germline V gene sequence: CDR1 SGDLS, CDR2 YYNGEE.

This rearrangement joins TRBV2 to TRBJ2-2; perhaps TRBD1 as D (5 bases). There are 15 residues in the CDR3. Trimming took 6 bases from V and 4 from J, leaving 15 bases between them. Germline CDR1 SNHLY, CDR2 FYNNEI. This CDR3 is CASRNLGARTGELFF. CDR3 nucleotides: TGTGCCAGCAGGAACCTAGGGGCCCGCACCGGGGAGCTGTTTTTT.

The gene calls are TRBV6-5 and TRBJ1-2; D is possibly TRBD1 (5 bases). Trimming pared 6 bases from V and 5 bases from J, leaving 10 bases between. Germline CDR1 MNHEY, CDR2 SVGAGI. The CDR3 spans 12 residues. The CDR3, as DNA: TGTGCCAGCAGCTTAGACAGTTATGGCTACACCTTC. Protein product: CASSLDSYGYTF.

As DNA, the CDR3 is TGTGCCAGCAGTGAACAGGGGTACGAAAAACTGTTTTTT. Translating it yields CASSEQGYEKLFF. The V gene is TRBV2, the J gene TRBJ1-4; weak D call: TRBD1 (6 bases). Germline V gives CDR1 SNHLY, CDR2 FYNNEI. The CDR3 contains 13 residues. The V and J ends lost 2 bases and 8 bases respectively, with 9 bases between them.

The chain uses TRBV3-1 (or the pseudogene TRBV3-2) and TRBJ2-7; possibly TRBD1 or TRBD2 for D (5 bases each). Trimming pared 1 base from V and 4 bases from J, leaving 20 bases between. The germline V gene encodes CDR1 LGHDT and CDR2 YNNKEL (reference sequence). The CDR3 length is 17 residues. The CDR3 is CASSQGVKGPGPYEQYF. In DNA form, the CDR3 reads TGTGCCAGCAGCCAAGGAGTTAAGGGACCCGGCCCGTACGAGCAGTACTTC.

The genes are TRBV11-2 and TRBJ1-6; D call uncertain. CDR3 length: 16 amino acids. The V and J ends lost 0 bases and 10 bases respectively, with 16 bases between them. Germline values: CDR1 SGHAT, CDR2 FQNNGV. In nucleotides, the CDR3 is TGTGCCAGCAGCTTAGATATTTTATCTTCTCGCTCACCCCTCCACTTT. Residues: CASSLDILSSRSPLHF.

J is TRBJ2-2 and V is TRBV7-9; D is possibly TRBD1 (6 bases). CDR1 and CDR2 from the germline V gene are SEHNR and FQNEAQ (reference sequence). V was pared by 5 bases and J by 5 bases, with 18 bases between. This CDR3 comprises 16 residues. The CDR3 sequence is CASSPSRGTLTGELFF. The CDR3 coding sequence is TGTGCCAGCAGCCCTAGTAGGGGGACACTAACCGGGGAGCTGTTTTTT.

The chain is built from TRBV6-5 and TRBJ2-7; the match to TRBD1 covers 7 bases. The CDR3 is made up of 14 amino acids. Germline V gives CDR1 MNHEY, CDR2 SVGAGI. The V and J ends lost 6 bases and 1 base, in that order; junction bases with no gene match: 6. The CDR3 region is CASRPGGKSYEQYF. The CDR3 DNA reads as TGTGCCAGCAGGCCAGGGGGAAAGTCCTACGAGCAGTACTTC.

This sequence joins TRBV9 and TRBJ2-7; 11 nucleotides agree with TRBD2. CDR1 is SGDLS, CDR2 YYNGEE, per germline. Trimming took 3 bases from V and 5 from J; bases not matched to a gene: 4. The CDR3 consists of 14 residues. Written as DNA, the CDR3 is TGTGCCAGCAGCGCGACTAGCGGGACTAACGAGCAGTACTTC. Its translation: CASSATSGTNEQYF.